The sequence of this T cell receptor beta chain was determined in a study of T cells in Graves' hyperthyroidism and ophthalmopathy. The wider study: Peripheral blood was collected at initial diagnosis, before any treatment.

This clonotype was counted ten times or more. Its antigen is currently unknown. Researchers took RNA transcripts and amplified the TCR beta CDR3 regions from them. The TCR CDR3 was amplified in a first-round RT-PCR using the HTBI primer set. TCRdb re-analysed the multiplex PCR reads in MiXCR, keeping a single row per CDR3 protein. The sample contains a few hundred thousand distinct CDR3 sequences, 15% to 19% of which appear only once. It was 10 ml of fresh peripheral blood that supplied the PBMCs. Germline loops: CDR1 MNHEY, CDR2 SMNVEV (reference sequence). The V and J ends lost 6 bases and 8 bases respectively, with 16 bases between them. There are 13 residues in the CDR3. Study-wide results and caveats: Blood also held most thyroid clonotypes expanded beyond 0.001. The model foresaw ophthalmopathy a median around seven months prior to onset.

The sequenced material came from blood. The chain carries TRBV27 and TRBJ1-1; tentatively, D is TRBD1 (6 bases). The origin of this receptor is a woman aged 25 to 39 with Graves' hyperthyroidism. CDR3 protein: CASSKPGTSEAFF. The CDR3 DNA reads TGTGCCAGCAGCAAGCCGGGGACATCGGAAGCTTTCTTT.